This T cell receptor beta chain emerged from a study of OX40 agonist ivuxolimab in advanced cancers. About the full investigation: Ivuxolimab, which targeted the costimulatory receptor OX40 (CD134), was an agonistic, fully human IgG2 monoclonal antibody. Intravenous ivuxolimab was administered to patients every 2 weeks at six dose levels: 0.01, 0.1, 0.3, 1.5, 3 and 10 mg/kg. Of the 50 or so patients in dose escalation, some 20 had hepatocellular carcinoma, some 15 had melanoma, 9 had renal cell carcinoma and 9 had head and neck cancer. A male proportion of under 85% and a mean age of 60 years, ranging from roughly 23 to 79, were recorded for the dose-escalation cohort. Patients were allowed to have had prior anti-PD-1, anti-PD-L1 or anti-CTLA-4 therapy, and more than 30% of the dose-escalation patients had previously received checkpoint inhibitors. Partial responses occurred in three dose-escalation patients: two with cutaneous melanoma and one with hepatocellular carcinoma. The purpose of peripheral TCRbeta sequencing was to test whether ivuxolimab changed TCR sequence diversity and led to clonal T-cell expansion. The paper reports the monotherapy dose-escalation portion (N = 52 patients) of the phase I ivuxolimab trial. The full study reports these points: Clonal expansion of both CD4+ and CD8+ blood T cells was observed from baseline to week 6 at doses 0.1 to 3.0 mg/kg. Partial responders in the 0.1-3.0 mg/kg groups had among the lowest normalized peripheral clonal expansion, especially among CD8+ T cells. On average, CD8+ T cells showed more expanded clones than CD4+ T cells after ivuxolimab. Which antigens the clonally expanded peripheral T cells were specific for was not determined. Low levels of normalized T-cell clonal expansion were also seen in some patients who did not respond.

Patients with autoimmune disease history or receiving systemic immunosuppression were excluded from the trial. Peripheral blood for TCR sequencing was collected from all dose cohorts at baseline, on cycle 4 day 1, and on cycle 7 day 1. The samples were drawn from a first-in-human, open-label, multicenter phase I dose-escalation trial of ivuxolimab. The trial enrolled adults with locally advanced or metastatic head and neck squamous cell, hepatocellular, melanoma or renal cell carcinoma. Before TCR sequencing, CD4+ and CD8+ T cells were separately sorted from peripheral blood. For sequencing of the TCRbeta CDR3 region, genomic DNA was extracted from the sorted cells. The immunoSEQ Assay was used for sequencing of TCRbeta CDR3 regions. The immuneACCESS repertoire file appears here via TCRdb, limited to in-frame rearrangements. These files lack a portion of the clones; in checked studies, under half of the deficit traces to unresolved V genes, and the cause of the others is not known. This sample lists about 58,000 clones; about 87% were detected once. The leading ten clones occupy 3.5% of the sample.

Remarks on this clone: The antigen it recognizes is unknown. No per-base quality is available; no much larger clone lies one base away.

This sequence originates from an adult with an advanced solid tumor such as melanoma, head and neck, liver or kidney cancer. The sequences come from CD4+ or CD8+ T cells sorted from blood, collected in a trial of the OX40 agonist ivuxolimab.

The DNA sequence is given as TGCGCCAGCAGCCAACCCTATACTAGCGGGGAGGGGACAGATACGCAGTATTTT. It encodes CASSQPYTSGEGTDTQYF. This sequence uses TRBV4-1 and TRBJ2-3; 10 central bases correspond to TRBD2. V has 2 bases trimmed and J has 3 bases trimmed; junction bases matching no gene number 11. Reading the germline V gene gives CDR1 MGHRA and CDR2 YSYEKL. From its cysteine to its phenylalanine, the CDR3 spans 18 amino acids. Here the CDR3 DNA is all that survives: 54 bases in frame from base 1.